The 13 T cell receptor beta chains below come from one sample, sequenced in a study of tumor-infiltrating lymphocytes in localized non-small cell lung cancer. The table came from immunoSEQ multiplex PCR; TCRdb's copy has only in-frame clones and leaves some out. The data contain approximately 9,500 clones, less than 80% of them seen just once; the ten biggest clones take up around 15%. What was sequenced was lung tumor tissue. These receptor sequences come from a human donor with non-small cell lung cancer.

V gene TRBV19 combines with J gene TRBJ1-2; tentatively, D is TRBD1 (6 bases). V was shortened by 6 bases and J by 3 bases, with 14 bases between the two germline ends. CDR3 length equals 14 residues. CDR1 and CDR2 (germline): LNHDA, SQIVND (reference sequence). CDR3 coding DNA: TGTGCCAGTAGGTTACCACAGGGATACTATGGCTACACCTTC. Translation: CASRLPQGYYGYTF.

This chain joins TRBV19 and TRBJ1-2, with no clear D. V lost 10 bases and J lost 2, with 8 bases in between. Per germline, CDR1 LNHDA and CDR2 SQIVND (reference sequence). This CDR3 has 11 residues. CDR3 sequence: CATSRNYGYTF. In DNA form, the CDR3 reads TGTGCCACGTCACGGAACTATGGCTACACCTTC.

The CDR3 DNA reads as TGTGCCAGTAGTATAGGGGGGGTTAGCAATCAGCCCCAGCATTTT. This gives the protein CASSIGGVSNQPQHF. The rearrangement uses TRBV19 and TRBJ1-5; the D gene is possibly TRBD1 (5 bases). V lost 1 base and J lost 0, with 7 bases in between. This CDR3 contains 15 residues. In germline, CDR1 is LNHDA, CDR2 SQIVND (reference sequence). The full variable domain, completed using reference TRBV19 and TRBJ1-5, is DGGITQSPKYLFRKEGQNVTLSCEQNLNHDAMYWYRQDPGQGLRLIYYSQIVNDFQKGDIAEGYSVSREKKESFPLTVTSAQKNPTAFYLCASSIGGVSNQPQHFGDGTRLSIL.

This clone was detected only a few times. This chain connects TRBV25-1 to TRBJ2-1; no reliable D call. The V gene lost 0 bases and the J gene lost 9 bases, with 3 bases spanning the gap. This CDR3 is 11 amino acids long. Germline V gene lookup returns CDR1 MGHDK and CDR2 SYGVNS. The CDR3 reads CASSEYSEQFF. In DNA, the CDR3 is TGTGCCAGCAGTGAATATAGTGAGCAGTTCTTC. Complete variable domain (other parts from reference TRBV25-1 and TRBJ2-1): EADIYQTPRYLVIGTGKKITLECSQTMGHDKMYWYQQDPGMELHLIHYSYGVNSTEKGDLSSESTVSRIRTEHFPLTLESARPSHTSQYLCASSEYSEQFFGPGTRLTVL.

V usage is TRBV11-2 and J usage is TRBJ1-6, with TRBD1 as a possible D gene (5 bases). The CDR3 sequence is 16 residues long. CDR1 is SGHAT, CDR2 FQNNGV, per germline. Deletions cut 0 bases from V and 0 bases from J, with 6 bases between. In DNA form, the CDR3 reads TGTGCCAGCAGCTTAGACAGGGTCTCCTATAATTCACCCCTCCACTTT. It translates to CASSLDRVSYNSPLHF.

This chain connects TRBV9 to TRBJ2-1, with TRBD2 matching 11 bases. Looked up from germline, CDR1 is SGDLS and CDR2 is YYNGEE. The CDR3 runs to 15 residues. The J segment lost 4 bases and the V segment lost 3 bases, leaving 3 bases of the junction unmatched. The CDR3, as DNA: TGTGCCAGCAGCGAGGGACTAGCGGAGTACAATGAGCAGTTCTTC. It translates to CASSEGLAEYNEQFF.

The CDR3 reads CASSLLPEGHTEAFF. The CDR3 DNA reads TGTGCCAGCAGCTTACTCCCGGAAGGGCACACTGAAGCTTTCTTT. The V gene is TRBV7-7, the J gene TRBJ1-1, with D unresolved. V dropped 2 bases and J dropped 3 bases, with 13 bases sitting between them. The CDR3 contains 15 residues. Germline assignment: CDR1 SSHAT and CDR2 FNYEAQ (reference sequence). The full variable domain, its missing parts supplied by reference TRBV7-7 and TRBJ1-1, is GAGVSQSPRYKVTKRGQDVTLRCDPISSHATLYWYQQALGQGPEFLTYFNYEAQPDKSGLPSDRFSAERPEGSISTLTIQRTEQRDSAMYRCASSLLPEGHTEAFFGQGTRLTVV.

This clone has only one observation. The chain carries TRBV6-1 and TRBJ1-2; 9 nucleotides align to TRBD1. CDR3 length: 18 amino acids. The V segment lost 4 bases and the J segment 0 bases; nucleotides outside the gene matches: 12. Germline CDR1 MNHNS, CDR2 SASEGT. The DNA of the CDR3 is TGTGCCAGCAGTGCCGAAGGGACAGGGTTGGGTTCTAACTATGGCTACACCTTC. Residues: CASSAEGTGLGSNYGYTF.

The gene calls are TRBV25-1 and TRBJ2-1; 7 bases align to TRBD2. Losses at the gene ends were 2 bases for V and 1 base for J; bases not matched to a gene: 2. The CDR3 length is 15 residues. Germline V lookup: CDR1 MGHDK, CDR2 SYGVNS. The CDR3 reads CASSEPAGSYNEQFF. The DNA for the CDR3 is TGTGCCAGCAGTGAACCAGCGGGGTCCTACAATGAGCAGTTCTTC.

The chain recombines TRBV7-6 with TRBJ1-3, with D possibly being TRBD1 (5 bases). CDR1 is SGHVS and CDR2 is FNYEAQ in the germline V gene. This CDR3 is 17 amino acids long. Trimming removed 1 base at V and 4 bases at J, with 17 bases between. This chain's CDR3 is CASSLEVAGSSGNTIYF. CDR3 bases: TGTGCCAGCAGCTTAGAGGTGGCAGGGTCGTCGGGAAACACCATATATTTT.

The chain carries TRBV11-2 and TRBJ1-1; D is uncertain. Germline V CDR1 and CDR2: SGHAT, FQNNGV. The CDR3 is made up of 14 amino acids. Deletions cut 1 base from V and 4 bases from J, with 10 bases between. The DNA for the CDR3 is TGTGCCAGCAGCTTAGGTGAGCGTGGCACTGAAGCTTTCTTT. This encodes CASSLGERGTEAFF.

Sample share makes this clone medium-sized. This sequence joins TRBV27 and TRBJ1-2; D might be TRBD1 (6 bases). CDR3 length: 15 residues. Germline V gene sequence: CDR1 MNHEY, CDR2 SMNVEV (reference sequence). V lost 2 bases and J lost 0, with 10 bases in between. The CDR3 coding sequence is TGTGCCAGCAGTTTAGGGACAACTACTAACTATGGCTACACCTTC. This translates into CASSLGTTTNYGYTF.

This sequence joins TRBV11-2 and TRBJ2-7, with TRBD1 matching 10 bases. V was pared by 5 bases and J by 3 bases, with 7 bases of the junction left unmatched. CDR1 is SGHAT, CDR2 FQNNGV, per germline. This CDR3 is 15 amino acids long. The CDR3 reads CASSQLGTGDYEQYF. The CDR3 bases are TGTGCCAGCAGCCAGCTCGGGACAGGGGACTACGAGCAGTACTTC.